Here is one TCR beta chain with its context. The data are from a study of shared clonotypes between healthy human individuals. In the study overall: A couple of women and a few men aged 18 to 49 served as donors.

Using immunoSEQ multiplex PCR, the repertoire was profiled, and TCRdb retains in-frame clones only, with some absent. The sample holds 2 million to 2.5 million clones; roughly 95% are singletons and the top ten take 0.13%. The receptor comes from a man between 18 and 29 years old in good health. Sample: naive CD4+ T cells sorted from blood. Subset specified: CD45RA+ positively selected.

The CDR3 loop is CASSLGTGQGGYTF. In DNA, the CDR3 is TGTGCCAGTAGCCTTGGGACAGGGCAAGGGGGCTACACCTTC. The J gene is TRBJ1-2, the V gene TRBV19; 9 bases fit TRBD1. This CDR3 comprises 14 residues. The ends lost 6 bases at V and 8 bases at J; junction bases unmatched: 10. The germline CDR1 and CDR2 sequences are LNHDA and SQIVND (reference sequence).